This T cell receptor beta chain was sequenced for a study of T cells after posttransplantation cyclophosphamide. Findings and caveats of the study: Later post-transplant blood repertoires were often dominated by donor CD8+ memory clones.

V was clipped by 3 bases and J by 1 base; unmatched bases: 11. Germline values: CDR1 SGHTA, CDR2 FQGNSA. This CDR3 has 18 amino acids. Generated by immunoSEQ multiplex PCR, the TCRdb table keeps only in-frame clones and is missing some. The data show some 50,000 clones, none appearing only once, with roughly 2% held by the ten largest. At least ten counts were recorded for this clone. Its antigen is not known. This TCR derives from a man aged 35-49 years in good health, CMV-negative, and a related stem cell transplant donor. Source material: PBMCs. J is TRBJ1-2 and V is TRBV7-2, with 10 nucleotides matching TRBD1. CDR3 in DNA: TGTGCCAGCAGCTTGATTGCCGGGACAGGGGCCCTTAACTATGGCTACACCTTC. This encodes CASSLIAGTGALNYGYTF.